This T cell receptor beta chain was found in a study of T cells after yellow fever vaccination. The wider study: Preparing low-cell-number fractions relied on SMART-Seq v4 Ultra Low Input.

The CDR3 contains 14 residues. CDR1 is SGDLS, CDR2 YYNGEE, per germline. Trimming stripped 0 bases from V and 5 bases from J, with 11 bases between. Study-wide results and limits: Once the booster was given, most primary-vaccination clones reappeared, at 95% to 98% for CD4 and approximately 88% for CD8. FACS-sorted repertoires might harbor abundant contaminating clonotypes from the bulk population.

Making TCR cDNA involved 5'RACE template switching, which added UMIs and a universal primer site. TCRdb independently ran MiXCR on the 5' RACE reads; one entry per CDR3 protein. The sample lists a few hundred thousand distinct CDR3 sequences, about a sixth occurring once. Comments on this clonotype: Its antigen remains unidentified.

This sample comprised PBMCs, obtained 4 to 5 days after the first yellow fever vaccination. The V call is TRBV9, the J call TRBJ2-5; D is possibly TRBD2 (6 bases). This clonotype originated in a man aged 18 to 30 who received the YFV17D yellow fever vaccine. CDR3 in DNA: TGTGCCAGCAGCGTAGTCCCGGGGAGGGAGACCCAGTACTTC. Amino acid sequence: CASSVVPGRETQYF.